One sample yielded the 14 T cell receptor beta chains listed below, sequenced in a study of a mutant IDH1 vaccine in newly diagnosed glioma. Profiled with immunoSEQ multiplex PCR; TCRdb holds only in-frame clones, not every one. The sample consists of about 68,000 clones, approximately 81% of them appearing once. Time point of the sample: week 35, safety follow-up. What each vaccine dose contained was 300 ug of mutant IDH1 20-mer peptide, accompanied by topical imiquimod. These TCRs' antigens remain unknown. The specimen was PBMCs, collected from a glioma patient whose treatment included an IDH1 peptide vaccine. The receptor source for this set is a man between 18 and 29 years old with glioma.

Note on this clone: A junction end diverges from the germline sequence, so it may reflect a read error. The V call is TRBV7-7, the J call TRBJ2-7; D uncertain. CDR1 and CDR2 (germline): SSHAT, FNYEAQ (reference sequence). This CDR3 contains 13 residues. The CDR3 DNA reads TGTGCTAGCAGCTTAGATCTGGGGAACGAGCAGTACTTC. This encodes CASSLDLGNEQYF.

The chain links TRBV19 to TRBJ1-1, with D possibly being TRBD1 (6 bases). Germline CDR1 reads LNHDA; CDR2 reads SQIVND (reference sequence). This CDR3 contains 14 residues. The V end lost 7 bases, the J end lost 5 bases, and 17 bases lay between the germline ends. Here the CDR3 reads CASTRGNRQTEAFF. DNA for the CDR3: TGTGCCAGTACCAGGGGAAATCGCCAAACTGAAGCTTTCTTT.

The genes are TRBV5-8 and TRBJ1-1; D gene uncertain. Germline CDR1 and CDR2: SGHTS and YDEGEE. CDR3 length: 11 residues. The germline V and J ends were trimmed by 9 bases and 2 bases, with 8 bases remaining between them. CDR3 nucleotide sequence: TGTGCCACCCACCTTAACACTGAAGCTTTCTTT. Translating it yields CATHLNTEAFF.

This clone was picked up one time. J is TRBJ1-1 and V is TRBV5-4; TRBD1 matches 11 bases. CDR1 is SGHNT, CDR2 YYREEE, per germline (reference sequence). V dropped 1 base and J dropped 4; count of bases not matched to a gene: 15. There are 19 residues in the CDR3. The CDR3 DNA is TGTGCCAGCAGCTTGCGTCTGAGGTCAGGGACAGGGGGTTTCACTGAAGCTTTCTTT. This gives the protein CASSLRLRSGTGGFTEAFF.

The gene calls are TRBV7-9 and TRBJ2-1; D is unclear. Trimming shortened V by 8 bases and J by 8 bases, and 22 bases separated the two germline ends. In germline, CDR1 is SEHNR, CDR2 FQNEAQ (reference sequence). The CDR3 has 15 residues. The CDR3, as DNA: TGTGCCAGCGGCAAAGGGCTAGGTGGTGTGGATGAGCAGTTCTTC. This translates into CASGKGLGGVDEQFF. Full variable domain (remainder filled in from reference TRBV7-9 and TRBJ2-1): DTGVSQNPRHKITKRGQNVTFRCDPISEHNRLYWYRQTLGQGPEFLTYFQNEAQLEKSRLLSDRFSAERPKGSFSTLEIQRTEQGDSAMYLCASGKGLGGVDEQFFGPGTRLTVL.

This clone was seen just once. The chain uses TRBV13 and TRBJ1-4; 10 bases fit TRBD1. The junction had 3 bases not matched to a gene; V was cut back by 4 bases and J by 4 bases. Germline V lookup: CDR1 PRHDT, CDR2 FYEKMQ (reference sequence). This CDR3 is built from 15 residues. The CDR3 DNA sequence: TGTGCCAGCAGCTCCCGGACAGGGGGTAATGAAAAACTGTTTTTT. This codes for CASSSRTGGNEKLFF.

DNA for the CDR3: TGTGCCAGCAGCACAACAGGGATTAATTCACCCCTCCACTTT. This sequence encodes CASSTTGINSPLHF. The chain carries TRBV7-8 and TRBJ1-6, with TRBD1 as a possible D gene (6 bases). The CDR3 is 14 residues long. Germline values: CDR1 SGHVS, CDR2 FQNEAQ. The V end was cut by 5 bases, the J end by 6 bases, with 11 bases between.

V and J are TRBV6-5 and TRBJ2-5, with 7 bases matching TRBD2. V shed 7 bases, J shed 0 bases, and the junction held 8 bases outside the gene matches. The CDR3 sequence is 15 residues long. Germline CDR1 is MNHEY and CDR2 is SVGAGI. The DNA for the CDR3 is TGTGCCAGCACCCCCGGTGGGAGGGACCAAGAGACCCAGTACTTC. Translated, it gives CASTPGGRDQETQYF.

This rearrangement joins TRBV5-4 to TRBJ2-1; weak D call: TRBD1 (5 bases). The V end was cut by 2 bases, the J end by 4 bases, with 7 bases between. The CDR3 sequence is 13 residues long. Germline V gene data show CDR1 as SGHNT and CDR2 as YYREEE (reference sequence). This chain's CDR3 is CASSLQVYNEQFF. DNA of the CDR3: TGTGCCAGCAGCTTACAGGTTTACAATGAGCAGTTCTTC.

This clone has a handful of counts. The chain links TRBV30 to TRBJ1-5; D is possibly TRBD1 (5 bases). The germline CDR1 and CDR2 sequences are GTSNPN and SVGIG (reference sequence). The V gene lost 4 bases and the J gene lost 0 bases, with 13 bases spanning the gap. The CDR3 is 15 residues long. The CDR3 region is CAWTGYRNSNQPQHF. The CDR3 coding sequence is TGTGCCTGGACCGGTTACAGGAATAGCAATCAGCCCCAGCATTTT.

V and J are TRBV19 and TRBJ1-1; TRBD1 is a possible D gene (5 bases). The CDR3 is 17 amino acids. Germline V gene lookup returns CDR1 LNHDA and CDR2 SQIVND (reference sequence). V was pared by 1 base and J by 1 base, with 16 bases between. The CDR3 sequence is CASSIGAGLMKNTEAFF. The CDR3 DNA is TGTGCCAGTAGTATAGGGGCAGGGCTGATGAAGAACACTGAAGCTTTCTTT.

This rearrangement joins TRBV11-2 to TRBJ2-7, with 9 bases matching TRBD1. Germline CDR1 reads SGHAT; CDR2 reads FQNNGV. The CDR3 has 16 residues. The V segment lost 7 bases and the J segment 0 bases; nucleotides outside the gene matches: 10. The CDR3 spells CASTQQGATSSYEQYF. CDR3 bases: TGTGCCAGCACCCAACAGGGGGCAACGAGCTCCTACGAGCAGTACTTC.

This chain connects TRBV10-3 to TRBJ1-5, with D tentatively TRBD1 (5 bases). The V and J ends lost 6 bases and 6 bases respectively, with 18 bases between them. Germline CDR1 is ENHRY and CDR2 is SYGVKD. The CDR3 runs 15 residues. The CDR3 nucleotides are TGTGCCATCAGCGATTCAGGGAAGGGCAGTCAGCCCCAGCATTTT. Its translation: CAISDSGKGSQPQHF.

The rearrangement uses TRBV10-3 and TRBJ1-5, with a possible D match to TRBD1 (6 bases). Per germline, CDR1 ENHRY and CDR2 SYGVKD. This CDR3 comprises 14 residues. Trimming stripped 6 bases from V and 6 bases from J, with 15 bases between. The CDR3 DNA is TGTGCCATCAGACGGACAGAAAGTAGTCAGCCCCAGCATTTT. This gives the protein CAIRRTESSQPQHF.